Sequencing of this T cell receptor beta chain was carried out in a study of cytomegalovirus exposure and HLA in healthy donors. The germline V and J ends were trimmed by 3 bases and 2 bases, with 13 bases remaining between them. The length of the CDR3 is 15 residues. Looked up from germline, CDR1 is SGHRS and CDR2 is YFSETQ. The PCR contained 60 Vbeta and 13 Jbeta primers. The data were produced by immunoSEQ multiplex PCR, yet TCRdb's version contains in-frame clones alone and is incomplete. Of more than 150,000 clones in the sample, just under 80% were seen once. This clone showed up just a few times.

This sequence was found in a woman younger than 45 in good health and CMV-seronegative. The material sequenced was PBMCs. The rearrangement joins TRBV5-1 to TRBJ2-3; D may be TRBD2 (6 bases). The CDR3 nucleotides read TGCGCCAGCAGCTCGGGACTTCAATCCACAGATACGCAGTATTTT. It specifies CASSSGLQSTDTQYF.